The following is a TCR beta chain sequence with its context. Its antigen is still unknown. Clones were sequenced by immunoSEQ multiplex PCR, and TCRdb holds only the in-frame ones, with some missing. The data contain roughly 150,000 clones, approximately 94% of them singletons. Second-dose timings of about 4 or about 12 weeks were pooled. The data are from a study of T cell responses to AZD1222 COVID-19 vaccine. Trimming shortened V by 4 bases and J by 0 bases, and 13 bases separated the two germline ends. Germline loops: CDR1 SGHAT, CDR2 FQNNGV. The CDR3 length is 16 residues. General study points: Spike-specific TCR breadth rose after two AZD1222 doses, and depth rose as well. The sample set comprised mostly white British donors with more females, and clonal diversity was possibly underestimated.

The sample here was peripheral blood, taken 28 days after the second AZD1222 dose. The chain couples TRBV11-2 to TRBJ2-1, with D perhaps matching TRBD2 (6 bases). The clonotype was recovered from an adult who received the AZD1222 COVID-19 vaccine. CDR3 sequence (DNA): TGTGCCAGCAGCTCCCCTAGCGTCCGCTCCTACAATGAGCAGTTCTTC. This sequence encodes CASSSPSVRSYNEQFF. The whole variable domain, remainder taken from reference TRBV11-2 and TRBJ2-1, is EAGVAQSPRYKIIEKRQSVAFWCNPISGHATLYWYQQILGQGPKLLIQFQNNGVVDDSQLPKDRFSAERLKGVDSTLKIQPAKLEDSAVYLCASSSPSVRSYNEQFFGPGTRLTVL.